This TCR beta chain was found in a study of spatial heterogeneity in lung cancer. V shed 4 bases and J shed 9 bases, with 25 bases lying between them. The CDR3 sequence is 18 residues long. Looked up from germline, CDR1 is MGHDK and CDR2 is SYGVNS. Regarding time point: sample taken at primary tumor resection. This clonotype has only a few counts. TCRdb used MiXCR to reprocess the 5' RACE reads, holding one entry per CDR3 protein. Altogether 75,000 or so distinct CDR3 sequences are present, 7% to 9% being singletons, with the ten largest covering roughly 7.1%. This rearrangement joins TRBV25-1 to TRBJ1-6; unclear D gene. The material was PBMCs, obtained at surgery. The sequence came from a male donor with early-stage non-small cell lung cancer. CDR3 bases: TGTGCCAGCAGTGCGGCAAACCTGTTTTTCCGGAAAGGTTCACCCCTCCACTTT. Translation gives CASSAANLFFRKGSPLHF.